These 19 T cell receptor beta chains came from one sample sequenced in a study of prognosis after radiotherapy for stage I lung cancer. With two-round multiplex PCR, TCR beta CDR3 sequences were amplified from genomic DNA. First-round PCR employed TRBV- and TRBJ-specific primers for each gene. Via MiXCR, TCRdb re-called the multiplex PCR reads, giving one row per CDR3 protein. The sample yields about 35,000 distinct CDR3 sequences, under 40% seen once. Source: PBMCs, taken before or after stereotactic body radiation therapy (not recorded which). These receptors originate from a donor of 50 years or more with non-small cell lung cancer.

This clonotype showed up many times. The CDR3 DNA is TGTGCCAGCAGACTTAGACCGCCTGAAGCTTTCTTT. Encoded protein: CASRLRPPEAFF. The chain has TRBV27 and TRBJ1-1; no firm D call. V shed 6 bases and J shed 6 bases, with 11 bases lying between them. Germline V gene sequence: CDR1 MNHEY, CDR2 SMNVEV (reference sequence). This CDR3 spans 12 amino acids.

This clonotype was recorded at least ten times. The chain employs TRBV6-1 and TRBJ2-1; D is possibly TRBD1 (6 bases). The CDR3 consists of 15 residues. The V gene's germline CDR1 is MNHNS and CDR2 SASEGT. V was pared by 6 bases and J by 0 bases, with 12 bases between. The CDR3, as DNA: TGTGCCAGCAGCTCGGACAGTTCCTCCTACAATGAGCAGTTCTTC. Translated: CASSSDSSSYNEQFF.

This clonotype was found once. The germline gene is not matched at one end of the junction; a read error may be the cause. This chain joins TRBV12-3 or TRBV12-4 and TRBJ1-2; no reliable D call. This CDR3 contains 13 residues. The CDR3 loop is CSSRLCQNYGYTF. In nucleotides, the CDR3 is TGTTCCAGCAGATTGTGCCAGAACTATGGCTACACCTTC.

This clonotype is medium-sized. This rearrangement joins TRBV11-3 to TRBJ2-1; the match to TRBD1 covers 10 bases. The germline V gene has CDR1 SGHNT and CDR2 YENEEA. Trimming took 6 bases from V and 3 from J; bases not matched to a gene: 14. The CDR3 is made up of 18 amino acids. The CDR3 loop reads CASSPGTGVSLGYNEQFF. CDR3 DNA: TGTGCCAGCAGTCCCGGGACAGGGGTATCCCTTGGCTACAATGAGCAGTTCTTC. The full variable domain, in which reference TRBV11-3 and TRBJ2-1 provide the parts outside the CDR3, is EAGVVQSPRYKIIEKKQPVAFWCNPISGHNTLYWYLQNLGQGPELLIRYENEEAVDDSQLPKDRFSAERLKGVDSTLKIQPAELGDSAVYLCASSPGTGVSLGYNEQFFGPGTRLTVL.

Note on this clonotype: A far larger clone is off by one base, so a read error is likely. J is TRBJ2-7 and V is TRBV6-1; 10 nucleotides line up with TRBD2. V shed 4 bases, J shed 4 bases, and the junction held 10 bases outside the gene matches. Per germline, CDR1 MNHNS and CDR2 SASEGT. The CDR3 spans 16 residues. DNA for the CDR3: TGTGCCAGCAGTGGCAAACTAGCGGGATGGCCATACGAGCAGTACTTC. Amino acids: CASSGKLAGWPYEQYF.

This clonotype was seen ten or more times. The V gene is TRBV19, the J gene TRBJ1-5, with D tentatively TRBD1 (5 bases). Germline assignment: CDR1 LNHDA and CDR2 SQIVND (reference sequence). V was clipped by 4 bases and J by 3 bases, with 10 bases between them. This CDR3 has 14 residues. The CDR3 loop is CASSRGRNNQPQHF. Written as DNA, the CDR3 is TGTGCCAGTAGTAGGGGCAGGAACAATCAGCCCCAGCATTTT. Together with reference TRBV19 and TRBJ1-5, the CDR3 gives the full variable domain: DGGITQSPKYLFRKEGQNVTLSCEQNLNHDAMYWYRQDPGQGLRLIYYSQIVNDFQKGDIAEGYSVSREKKESFPLTVTSAQKNPTAFYLCASSRGRNNQPQHFGDGTRLSIL.

This clonotype was observed many times. The CDR3 DNA follows: TGTGCCAGCAGTGCGGACGACTCTGGGGCCAACGTCCTGACTTTC. Translating it yields CASSADDSGANVLTF. V gene TRBV6-1 combines with J gene TRBJ2-6; no firm D call. Trimming cost V 4 bases and J 0 bases, with 7 bases left between them. In germline, CDR1 is MNHNS, CDR2 SASEGT. The CDR3 spans 15 residues.

This chain uses TRBV19 with TRBJ2-1, with D tentatively TRBD1 (5 bases). Germline V gene lookup returns CDR1 LNHDA and CDR2 SQIVND (reference sequence). The CDR3 has 15 amino acids. V lost 5 bases to trimming and J lost 7 bases, with 18 bases between them. For the CDR3, the DNA is TGTGCCAGTAGTGCAATGGCAGGGCTCGGGAATGAGCAGTTCTTC. This encodes CASSAMAGLGNEQFF.

This clonotype was detected many times. The V call is TRBV10-2, the J call TRBJ2-7; 7 nucleotides line up with TRBD2. The V gene's germline CDR1 is WSHSY and CDR2 SAAADI. Unmatched junction bases numbered 6, after V lost 2 bases and J lost 2 bases. CDR3 size: 15 residues. The CDR3 reads CASSEGKRGTYEQYF. In DNA, the CDR3 is TGCGCCAGCAGTGAGGGTAAGCGGGGTACCTACGAGCAGTACTTC.

This clonotype was recorded at least ten times. The rearrangement uses TRBV20-1 and TRBJ2-7, with TRBD1 matching over 9 bases. The length of the CDR3 is 14 residues. Unmatched junction bases numbered 6, after V lost 3 bases and J lost 3 bases. Germline loops: CDR1 DFQATT, CDR2 SNEGSKA (reference sequence). Here the CDR3 reads CSASKGTGIYEQYF. In DNA form, the CDR3 reads TGCAGTGCTAGTAAAGGGACAGGGATCTACGAGCAGTACTTC.

A remark on this clonotype: One junction end does not reproduce the germline sequence, and a read error may be involved. In DNA, the CDR3 is TGTGCCAGCAGTTGGGGTAATGAAAAACCGTTTTTT. Its protein product is CASSWGNEKPFF. The rearrangement joins TRBV28 to TRBJ1-4; D is ambiguous. The CDR3 contains 12 residues. The germline CDR1 and CDR2 sequences are MDHEN and SYDVKM.

This clonotype was picked up many times. Germline is not matched at one junction end, which may reflect a read error. The V gene is TRBV20-1, the J gene TRBJ1-2; 9 nucleotides line up with TRBD1. Germline V lookup: CDR1 DFQATT, CDR2 SNEGSKA (reference sequence). CDR3 length: 12 residues. The CDR3 DNA reads TGCAGTGCTTCGCCTTCGGAACAGGGGGCCTCCTTC. It is translated as CSASPSEQGASF.

This clonotype has at least ten counts. The chain links TRBV3-1 to TRBJ2-3; D call uncertain. Trimming left V 0 bases short and J 4 bases short, with 14 bases between. Per the germline V gene, CDR1 is LGHDT and CDR2 is YNNKEL (reference sequence). The CDR3 has 16 residues. In nucleotides, the CDR3 is TGTGCCAGCAGCCAAGATCTACTGGGATACGCAGATACGCAGTATTTT. Translating gives CASSQDLLGYADTQYF.

This clonotype was detected many times. V gene TRBV30 combines with J gene TRBJ1-4; D is uncertain. The CDR3 is 12 amino acids. CDR1 GTSNPN and CDR2 SVGIG come from the germline V gene (reference sequence). The ends were cut back, 0 bases at V and 7 bases at J, with 6 bases in the middle. For the CDR3, the DNA is TGTGCCTGGAGTGTTATCCGTGAAAAACTGTTTTTT. Translation: CAWSVIREKLFF.

This clonotype was seen at least ten times. CDR3 DNA sequence: TGCGCCAGCAGCCAGGGATCGACAGCTAACTCTGGAAACACCATATATTTT. Translating it yields CASSQGSTANSGNTIYF. The rearrangement links TRBV4-1 to TRBJ1-3, with a tentative D call TRBD1 (5 bases). Trimming removed 3 bases from V and 0 bases from J, with 15 bases in between. Germline loops: CDR1 MGHRA, CDR2 YSYEKL. This CDR3 has 17 residues.

This clonotype occurred many times. The chain couples TRBV5-1 to TRBJ1-2; D remains ambiguous. The CDR3 has 14 amino acids. V gave up 1 base and J gave up 4 bases, with 11 bases separating them. Germline loops: CDR1 SGHRS, CDR2 YFSETQ. The CDR3 DNA reads as TGCGCCAGCAGCTTGTCCGCTTCCGGCTATGGCTACACCTTC. It codes for CASSLSASGYGYTF.

This clonotype was seen at least ten times. The chain combines TRBV9 with TRBJ2-7; 11 bases map to TRBD1. This CDR3 is 14 amino acids long. Trimming at V came to 4 bases and at J to 3 bases, leaving 3 bases not matched to a gene. Germline CDR1 and CDR2: SGDLS and YYNGEE. The CDR3 region is CASSSGTGGYEQYF. CDR3 nucleotides: TGTGCCAGCAGCTCTGGGACAGGGGGCTACGAGCAGTACTTC.

Many counts were recorded for this clonotype. The J gene is TRBJ2-3, the V gene TRBV7-9, with 10 bases aligning to TRBD2. Germline assignment: CDR1 SEHNR and CDR2 FQNEAQ (reference sequence). The CDR3 spans 16 residues. V lost 1 base, J lost 6 bases, and 7 bases stayed unmatched. Here the CDR3 reads CASSLETSGLRDTQYF. The CDR3 DNA reads TGTGCCAGCAGCTTAGAGACTAGCGGGCTGAGGGATACGCAGTATTTT.

This clonotype has at least ten counts. V gene TRBV30 combines with J gene TRBJ1-3; D is perhaps TRBD1 (6 bases). The V and J ends lost 4 bases and 2 bases respectively, with 9 bases between them. The length of the CDR3 is 13 residues. CDR1 GTSNPN and CDR2 SVGIG come from the germline V gene (reference sequence). In DNA form, the CDR3 reads TGTGCCTGGATAGGGGGAGCTGGAAACACCATATATTTT. Its translation: CAWIGGAGNTIYF.